This record concerns one T cell receptor (beta chain) sequence. This sample's treatment: roughly 18 received Ad26.COV2.S at low or high dose, single or two shots; several received placebo; per-sample allocation not given. The samples were gathered on day 63 after the first injection of vaccine or placebo. Only in-frame clones appear in the TCRdb table, and some are missing; sequencing was by immunoSEQ multiplex PCR. Here the sample spans roughly 450,000 clones, 75% to 95% being singletons. Trimming cost V 0 bases and J 3 bases, with 7 bases left between them. This CDR3 region has 13 residues. CDR1 and CDR2 (germline): SGHRS, YFSETQ. This sample was taken from a study of Ad26.COV2.S vaccination and SARS-CoV-2 variants. Study background: The study gave Ad26.COV2.S intramuscularly, once or twice 56 days apart.

The V and J genes are TRBV5-1 and TRBJ2-7; no definite D call. The source of this sequence is a person between 18 and 65 years old who received the Ad26.COV2.S COVID-19 vaccine or a placebo. The starting material was peripheral blood, obtained in a trial of Ad26.COV2.S vaccine versus placebo. The CDR3 bases are TGCGCCAGCAGCTTGGTAGGCGGCTACGAGCAGTACTTC. Its protein product is CASSLVGGYEQYF.